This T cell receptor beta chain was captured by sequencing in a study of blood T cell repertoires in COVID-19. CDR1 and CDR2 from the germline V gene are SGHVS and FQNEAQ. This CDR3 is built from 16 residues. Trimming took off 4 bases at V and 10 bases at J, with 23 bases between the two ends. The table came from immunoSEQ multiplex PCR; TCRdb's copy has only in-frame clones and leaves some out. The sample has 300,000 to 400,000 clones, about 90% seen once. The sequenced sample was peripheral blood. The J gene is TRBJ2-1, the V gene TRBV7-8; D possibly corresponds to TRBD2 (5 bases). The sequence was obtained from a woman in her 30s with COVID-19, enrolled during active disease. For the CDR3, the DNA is TGTGCCAGCAGCTCTACTCGGGATCCAGACCCGGAGGAGCAGTTCTTC. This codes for CASSSTRDPDPEEQFF.